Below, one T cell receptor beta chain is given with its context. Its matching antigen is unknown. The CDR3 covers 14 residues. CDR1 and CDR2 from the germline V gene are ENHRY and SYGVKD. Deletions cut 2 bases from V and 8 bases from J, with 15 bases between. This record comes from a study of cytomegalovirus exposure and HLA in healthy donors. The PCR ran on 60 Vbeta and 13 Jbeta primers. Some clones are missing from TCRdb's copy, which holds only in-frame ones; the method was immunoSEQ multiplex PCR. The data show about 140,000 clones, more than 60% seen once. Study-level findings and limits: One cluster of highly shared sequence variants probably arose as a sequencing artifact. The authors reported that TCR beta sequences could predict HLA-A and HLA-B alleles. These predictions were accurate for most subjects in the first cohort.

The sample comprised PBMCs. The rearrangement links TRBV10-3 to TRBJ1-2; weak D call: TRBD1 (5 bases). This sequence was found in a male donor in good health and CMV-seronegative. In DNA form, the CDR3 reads TGTGCCATCAGTGAGGCTGGGGGGTATGGAGGCTACACCTTC. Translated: CAISEAGGYGGYTF.